This entry concerns a single TCR beta chain. Its cognate antigen is unknown. This specimen belongs to a study of cytotoxic CD8 clonotypes in ibrutinib-treated CLL. Study summary: Among the samples, the mean was roughly 260,000 productive templates and some 94,000 productive rearrangements. Whole-study findings and limits: Patients showed higher baseline clonality than age-matched healthy donors, and it tracked circulating CD8+ T-cell counts. Clonotypes that were public were uncommon, and they contracted or stayed stable on treatment.

Sequencing used immunoSEQ multiplex PCR; TCRdb keeps in-frame clones, though not all of them. The sample consists of some 350,000 clones, over 60% of them appearing once. Investigators sourced around 2 micrograms of genomic DNA from cryopreserved PBMCs for TCR beta libraries. Sequencing was performed on PBMCs, taken after 36 months of ibrutinib treatment. The source is a human donor with chronic lymphocytic leukemia.

The CDR3 DNA reads as TGTGCCAGCGCCATACGACAGGGGGCGGTGGAGACCCAGTACTTC. Amino acids: CASAIRQGAVETQYF. This chain connects TRBV7-3 to TRBJ2-5; 10 bases align to TRBD1. Germline V gene sequence: CDR1 SGHTA, CDR2 FQGTGA. CDR3 length: 15 amino acids. The V and J ends lost 8 bases and 5 bases, in that order; junction bases with no gene match: 11.